This T cell receptor beta chain stems from a study of CD8+CD57+ T cells in acquired aplastic anemia. Study in general: Sorted CD4+ and CD8+ cells yielded DNA averaging around 3.2 ug. Regarding the study as a whole: CD8+ Simpson's diversity did not differ significantly between patients and controls.

As regards this clonotype: Its specificity is unknown.

The V and J ends lost 4 bases and 3 bases, in that order; junction bases with no gene match: 6. The CDR3 is 15 residues long. In germline, CDR1 is LNHDA, CDR2 SQIVND (reference sequence). CDR3 and TCR beta VDJ profiling relied on genomic DNA as the template. TCRdb fed the reads into MiXCR, producing one record per CDR3 protein. The data contain about 160,000 distinct CDR3 sequences, around 48% of them singletons. The sequenced patients had an expansion of CD8+CD57+ cells seen by flow cytometry. Diagnosis of severe acquired aplastic anemia applied to all patients. The TCR was taken from a human donor with aplastic anemia. The V gene is TRBV19, the J gene TRBJ2-1; 7 nucleotides line up with TRBD1. The sample comprised sorted CD4+, CD8+, or CD8+CD57+ T cells (not recorded which) from PBMCs. The CDR3 is CASSRLGTDYNEQFF. The CDR3 bases are TGTGCCAGTAGTAGGCTAGGGACAGACTACAATGAGCAGTTCTTC.